This T cell receptor beta chain was captured in a study of T cell responses to AZD1222 COVID-19 vaccine. Study-wide results and limits: Vaccine-associated CD4 TCRs ranged over spike, dominating at 160-218 and 743-854. Repertoires were sampled only after the peak T cell response. The study reported that nearly half of spike-specific TCRs target unmutated variant regions.

Points on this clone: Its specificity is not known.

This CDR3 comprises 15 residues. Per the germline V gene, CDR1 is KGHDR and CDR2 is SFDVKD. V gave up 5 bases and J gave up 5 bases; unmatched junction bases: 3. Method: immunoSEQ multiplex PCR; TCRdb's copy keeps in-frame clones and lacks some. The repertoire holds 100,000 to 150,000 clones, with approximately 85% as singletons. This rearrangement joins TRBV24-1 to TRBJ2-1, with 12 bases fitting TRBD1. The sample here was peripheral blood, taken 28 days after the second dose of the MenACWY control vaccine. This TCR was sampled from an adult who received the MenACWY meningococcal vaccine as a control. The CDR3 here is CATSGGQGANNEQFF. As DNA, the CDR3 is TGTGCCACCAGTGGGGGACAGGGGGCCAACAATGAGCAGTTCTTC.